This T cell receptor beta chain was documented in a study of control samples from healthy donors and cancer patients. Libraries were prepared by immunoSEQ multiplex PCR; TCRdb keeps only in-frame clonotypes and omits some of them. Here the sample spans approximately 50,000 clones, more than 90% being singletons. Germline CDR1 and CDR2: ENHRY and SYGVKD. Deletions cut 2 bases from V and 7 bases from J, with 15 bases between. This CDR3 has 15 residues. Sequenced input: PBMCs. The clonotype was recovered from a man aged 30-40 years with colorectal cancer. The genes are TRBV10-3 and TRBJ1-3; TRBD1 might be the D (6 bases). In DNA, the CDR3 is TGTGCCATCAGTGAGGCTAGGGGGACGTCGAACACCATATATTTT. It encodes CAISEARGTSNTIYF.